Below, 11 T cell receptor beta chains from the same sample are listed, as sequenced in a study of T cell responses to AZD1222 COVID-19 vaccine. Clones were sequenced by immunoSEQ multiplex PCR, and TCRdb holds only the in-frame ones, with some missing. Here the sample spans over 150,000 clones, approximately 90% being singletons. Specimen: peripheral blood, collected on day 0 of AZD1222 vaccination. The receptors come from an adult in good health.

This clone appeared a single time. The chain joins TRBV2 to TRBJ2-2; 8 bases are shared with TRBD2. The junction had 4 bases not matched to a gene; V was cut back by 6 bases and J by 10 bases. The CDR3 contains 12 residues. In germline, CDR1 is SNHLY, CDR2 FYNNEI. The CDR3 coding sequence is TGTGCCAGCAGGACTAGCGAAGAGGAGCTGTTTTTT. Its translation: CASRTSEEELFF.

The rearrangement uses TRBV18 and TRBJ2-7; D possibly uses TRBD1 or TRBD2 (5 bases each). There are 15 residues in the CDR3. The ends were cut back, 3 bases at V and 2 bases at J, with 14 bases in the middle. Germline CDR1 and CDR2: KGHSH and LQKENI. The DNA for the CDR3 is TGTGCCAGCTCACCGTCAAGGGACCAGACCTACGAGCAGTACTTC. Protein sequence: CASSPSRDQTYEQYF. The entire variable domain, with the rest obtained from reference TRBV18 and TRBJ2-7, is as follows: NAGVMQNPRHLVRRRGQEARLRCSPMKGHSHVYWYRQLPEEGLKFMVYLQKENIIDESGMPKERFSAEFPKEGPSILRIQQVVRGDSAAYFCASSPSRDQTYEQYFGPGTRLTVT.

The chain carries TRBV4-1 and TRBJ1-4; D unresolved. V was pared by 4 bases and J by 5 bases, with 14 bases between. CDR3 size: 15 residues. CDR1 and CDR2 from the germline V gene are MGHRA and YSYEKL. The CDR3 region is CASSPKRGINEKLFF. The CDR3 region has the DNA TGCGCCAGCAGCCCCAAACGGGGAATCAATGAAAAACTGTTTTTT.

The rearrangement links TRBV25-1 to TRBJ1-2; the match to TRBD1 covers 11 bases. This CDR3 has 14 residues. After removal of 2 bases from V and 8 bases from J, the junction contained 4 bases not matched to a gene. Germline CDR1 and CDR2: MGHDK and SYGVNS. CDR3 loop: CASSELGTGGGYTF. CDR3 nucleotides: TGTGCCAGCAGTGAACTCGGGACAGGGGGAGGCTACACCTTC.

The chain's CDR3 is CASSMTGGAVTGELFF. In nucleotides, the CDR3 is TGTGCCAGTAGTATGACAGGGGGCGCAGTCACCGGGGAGCTGTTTTTT. The genes are TRBV19 and TRBJ2-2; 10 bases align to TRBD1. Trimming removed 3 bases from V and 4 bases from J; junction bases left unmatched: 5. The CDR3 totals 16 residues. Germline V gene lookup returns CDR1 LNHDA and CDR2 SQIVND (reference sequence).

This CDR3 reads CSGEKGKGTDTQYF. In DNA form, the CDR3 reads TGCAGCGGGGAAAAAGGGAAAGGCACAGATACGCAGTATTTT. This rearrangement joins TRBV29-1 to TRBJ2-3; D gene unclear. The CDR3 runs to 14 residues. With 7 bases removed from V and 1 base from J, the gap between germline ends came to 15 bases. Looked up from germline, CDR1 is SQVTM and CDR2 is ANQGSEA.

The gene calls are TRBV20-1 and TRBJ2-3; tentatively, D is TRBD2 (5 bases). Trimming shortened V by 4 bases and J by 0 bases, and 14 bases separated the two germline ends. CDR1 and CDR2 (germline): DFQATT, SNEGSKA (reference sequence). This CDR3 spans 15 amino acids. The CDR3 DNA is TGCAGTGCTAATGACCGGAGGACCAGCACAGATACGCAGTATTTT. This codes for CSANDRRTSTDTQYF.

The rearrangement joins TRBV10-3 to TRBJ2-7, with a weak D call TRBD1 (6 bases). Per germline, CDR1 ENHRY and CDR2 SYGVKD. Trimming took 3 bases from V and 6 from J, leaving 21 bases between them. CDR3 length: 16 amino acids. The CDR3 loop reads CAISEGLGAVDLEQYF. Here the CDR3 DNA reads TGTGCCATCAGTGAAGGTTTGGGGGCAGTGGACCTCGAGCAGTACTTC.

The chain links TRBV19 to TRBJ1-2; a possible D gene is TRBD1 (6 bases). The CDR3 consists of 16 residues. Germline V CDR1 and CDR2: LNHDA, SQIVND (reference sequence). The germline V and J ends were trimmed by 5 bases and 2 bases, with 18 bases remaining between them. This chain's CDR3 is CASSLTAGQRNYGYTF. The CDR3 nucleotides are TGTGCCAGTAGTCTAACCGCAGGACAGCGCAACTATGGCTACACCTTC.

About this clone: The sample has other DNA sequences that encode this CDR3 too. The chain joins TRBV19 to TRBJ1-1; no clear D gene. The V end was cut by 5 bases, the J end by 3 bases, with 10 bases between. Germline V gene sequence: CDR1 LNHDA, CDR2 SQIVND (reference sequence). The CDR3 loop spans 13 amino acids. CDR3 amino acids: CASSLDGYTEAFF. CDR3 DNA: TGTGCCAGTAGTTTGGACGGATACACTGAAGCTTTCTTT.

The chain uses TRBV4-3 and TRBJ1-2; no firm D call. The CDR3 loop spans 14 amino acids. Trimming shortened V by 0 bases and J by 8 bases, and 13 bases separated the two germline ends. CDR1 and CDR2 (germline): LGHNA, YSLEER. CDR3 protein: CASSQERRNVGYTF. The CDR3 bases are TGCGCCAGCAGCCAAGAGCGCCGCAACGTCGGCTACACCTTC.